This T cell receptor (beta chain) was identified in a study of cytomegalovirus exposure and HLA in healthy donors. Primers for the PCR totalled 60 Vbeta and 13 Jbeta. The method was immunoSEQ multiplex PCR; TCRdb's version includes in-frame clones alone and lacks a portion of them. The repertoire holds about 160,000 clones, with less than 85% as singletons. The V and J ends lost 0 bases and 1 base respectively, with 14 bases between them. Germline CDR1 is LGHNA and CDR2 is YNFKEQ. This CDR3 comprises 17 residues. The chain uses TRBV4-2 and TRBJ2-3; D might be TRBD1 (5 bases). Sequencing was carried out using PBMCs. This clonotype was obtained from a man aged 35-49 years in good health and CMV-seronegative. CDR3 nucleotide sequence: TGTGCCAGCAGCCAAGATAGTCAGGGTATTGGCACAGATACGCAGTATTTT. Protein sequence: CASSQDSQGIGTDTQYF.